This T cell receptor (beta chain) is from a study of blood T cell repertoires in COVID-19. The data were produced by immunoSEQ multiplex PCR, yet TCRdb's version contains in-frame clones alone and is incomplete. The sample includes about 100,000 clones, about 88% of them seen just once. The sequenced material came from peripheral blood. The TCR originated in a human donor in a cohort sampled during active COVID-19.

As DNA, the CDR3 is TGTGCCAGTAGGGGGACAGAGAACACCGGGGAGCTGTTTTTT. Protein product: CASRGTENTGELFF. V is TRBV19 and J is TRBJ2-2; 7 bases fit TRBD1. CDR3 length: 14 amino acids. Trimming took 6 bases from V and 1 from J; bases not matched to a gene: 2. Looked up from germline, CDR1 is LNHDA and CDR2 is SQIVND (reference sequence).